The sequence of this T cell receptor (beta chain) was determined in a study of cytomegalovirus exposure and HLA in healthy donors (dated by TCRdb to about 2017). About the full investigation: According to an earlier analysis of 587 of the donors, some 180 million T cells yielded some 120 million unique TCR beta sequences and around 300 Gb of sequence data. An early release that covered roughly 600 HLA-typed donors contained around 300 gigabases of sequencing data and 65 million to 100 million unique TCR sequences. The genetic ancestry cluster associated with self-reported Caucasian donors included roughly 84% of the approximately 400 genotyped donors. The study was designed to test whether signatures of past pathogen exposure could be identified by cataloging public T cell receptors. The T cell repertoires of 666 subjects were profiled by immunosequencing and related to cytomegalovirus serostatus. Besides the first cohort of approximately 670 subjects, a separate validation cohort made up of about 120 different subjects was used. The study combined high-throughput TCR immunosequencing, statistical association of individual TCRs with disease status, and machine learning to predict cytomegalovirus infection status. A later analysis re-analyzed previously published TCR beta repertoires from 660 or so donors and added high-resolution HLA genotyping to study TCR occurrence patterns. In the later analysis, no new phenotypic data were used to find candidate immune exposures; instead, reliance was placed on TCR beta sequences and their occurrence across donors. An earlier analysis of 500 to 650 of the donors applied high-throughput TCR beta sequencing to assess whether each TCR beta V gene segment acted as functional or pseudogenic. Donor age, sex, ethnicity and CMV serostatus were collected together with the repertoire data. A later genetic analysis took genome-wide SNP genotypes for about three fifths of the 666 donors and used that subset as a discovery cohort. Every repertoire in the discovery cohort had been generated on one and the same sequencing platform. Both class I and class II loci were covered by HLA typing, at four-digit resolution. The number of donors typed differed by locus, with about 629-630 for A, B, C, DRB1 and DQB1, over 500 for DQA1, nearly 610 for DPA1, and 472 for DPB1. Several DR-DQ haplotypes were handled as single units for association and clustering because linkage in the cohort was strong. Among 300 to 500 genotyped donors of the cohort, an average of approximately 240,000 unique TCR beta nucleotide sequences was sequenced per donor, of which roughly 17% were non-productive. The paper as a whole reports these results and caveats: In vitro tests confirmed that a few of the cytomegalovirus-associated TCR beta chains recognize cytomegalovirus antigens. Because HLA typing was unavailable for some donors at each locus, only the typed subset was used in association tests. The presence/absence analyses assumed that sequencing depth was roughly uniform across donors, and that assumption may not be true. The authors suggested that the approach could potentially be extended to other disease states and immunological phenotypes. A later analysis found that most CMV-associated TCR beta chains appeared HLA-restricted, with HLA associations seemingly driven largely by CMV exposure. A cluster of highly shared sequence variants was judged likely to represent a technical artifact of the sequencing pipeline. According to a later analysis, parvovirus B19, influenza, CMV and Epstein-Barr virus appeared linked to several top co-occurrence clusters. In an earlier analysis of several hundred of the donors, most TCR beta V segments were observed in productive rearrangements about 90% or about 30% of the time, broadly matching IMGT annotations. Compared with the 666-donor mean, donors in an Asian-associated ancestry cluster had fewer N-insertions in productive TCRs, according to a later genetic analysis. A later genetic analysis associated a missense DCLRE1C variant with V-gene and J-gene trimming of TCR beta chains, and an independent cohort replicated the association. A further reported finding was that TCR beta sequences accurately predicted the HLA-A and HLA-B alleles for most subjects in the first cohort. In a later analysis, 15,000 to 20,000 TCR beta sequences were associated with specific HLA alleles at a false discovery rate of 0.05. In the study, around 150 TCR beta chains were listed as associated with cytomegalovirus. Linkage disequilibrium might explain the correlated functional status among segregating V segments, but an unknown experimental factor could not be ruled out. Some IMGT-functional V segments, including TRBV6-2 and TRBV6-3, could not be distinguished by the 87-base-pair reads and were therefore excluded. Strong co-occurrence of HLA alleles, especially DR and DQ, made assigning TCR associations to individual alleles difficult. For the cohort, immune exposure information was limited to CMV serostatus. Compared with equally common non-associated chains, HLA-associated TCR beta chains in a later analysis were more clonally expanded and had lower generation probabilities. The earlier analysis of nearly 600 of the donors excluded over 15 rarely observed V segments, including chromosome 9 orphons, because counts were too low. This cohort had only TCR beta chains sequenced, and the lack of alpha or paired-chain data limited which features could be detected. Most TCR sequences were observed very rarely across donors, whereas some public TCRs were present in many individuals. The classifier was reported to diagnose cytomegalovirus status with high specificity and sensitivity in both the original cohort and the validation cohort. In a later analysis, TCR association rates were found to vary across HLA loci, with the most associated TCRs seen for DRB1 alleles and the fewest for HLA-C alleles.

The cohort consisted of 650 to 850 healthy bone marrow donors. All cohort members were sampled while nominally healthy, although unrecorded immune exposures were likely present. The donor was CMV seropositive and was included in the group of some 290 seropositive cohort members. Each donor provided a peripheral blood sample, and peripheral blood mononuclear cells were used for TCR beta sequencing. The Qiagen DNeasy Blood Extraction Kit was used to extract genomic DNA from the blood cell samples. Libraries were prepared through the immunoSEQ multiplex PCR assay. The multiplex PCR relied on a mix of 60 forward primers for TCR Vbeta segments and 13 reverse primers for TCR Jbeta segments. The CDR3 region of rearranged TCR beta genes was amplified from genomic DNA with a multiplex PCR assay. On the Illumina HiSeq System, the amplified TCR beta libraries were sequenced as 87-base-pair reads. The authors' pipeline ran thus. A later analysis counted 75 million to 100 million unique TCR beta chains across the 600 to 850 repertoires, and some 11 million of these chains were shared by at least two donors. A nearest-neighbor algorithm error-corrected the raw reads and collapsed the reads into unique sequences, merging closely related sequences to remove PCR and sequencing errors. V, D and J gene segments were assigned by aligning CDR3 sequences to IMGT reference sequences. Each retained sequence needed at least a six-nucleotide match to both a V gene segment and a J gene segment. Rearrangements were classified as productive when the CDR3 lacked stop codons and remained in frame with V and J, and all other rearrangements were classified as non-productive. CDR3 was defined according to IMGT convention as the region running from the second conserved V-encoded cysteine to the conserved J-encoded phenylalanine. The earlier analysis of about 620 of the donors excluded sequences that lacked an unambiguous match to a single V gene segment. In an earlier analysis of approximately 610 of the donors, V segments were called functional above 56.7% productive rearrangements and were called segregating when the between-donor standard deviation exceeded 5%. A statistical classification framework was developed to diagnose cytomegalovirus status using the catalog of TCR beta chain sequences. In a later analysis, V and J genes were assigned by comparing TCR nucleotide sequences against IMGT/GENE-DB human TR gene sequences. Using the TCRdist pipeline, a later analysis assigned CDR3 sequences along with most-parsimonious VDJ recombination scenarios. A later analysis defined each TCR beta chain by its CDR3 amino acid sequence plus V-gene family, and excluded reads lacking a unique V-gene family. To address suspected cross-contamination and a sequencing artifact, a later analysis removed under 600 highly shared, low-generation-probability nucleotide sequences. In a later analysis, a clonal expansion index was calculated for each public chain from normalized within-repertoire ranks of inferred template counts. In a later analysis, generation probabilities were computed using a VDJ recombination model fitted to out-of-frame rearrangements, and the results were checked against IGoR. Hypergeometric tests were used in a later analysis to score TCR-TCR, TCR-HLA and TCR-CMV co-occurrence, with a repertoire-size bias correction applied to the TCR pairs. To estimate false discovery rates, a later analysis permuted the HLA or CMV assignments 20 times. In a later analysis, co-occurring TCRs were grouped using DBSCAN, and TCRdist sequence similarity was added for clustering within HLA-allele-positive subsets. Repertoires with fewer than 30,000 or more than 120,000 public chains were left out of co-occurrence clustering, as were about five repertoires with anomalous nucleotide sharing. Drawn from immuneACCESS, this table holds only the in-frame rearrangements with V and J called that TCRdb kept. Clones are partly lost; checked studies trace under half to an unresolved V gene and leave the rest unexplained. V and J calls plus clone size are reproduced from that table; the DNA served to infer D and trimming. The table for this sample lists about 110,000 clones; 60% to 85% of them were counted only once. Of the sample, roughly 3% falls within the top ten clones.

From its cysteine to its phenylalanine, the CDR3 spans 14 amino acids. Kept here is only the CDR3 DNA, which spans 42 bases and is read in frame from base 1. Unmatched junction bases come to 8, with V trimmed by 8 bases and J by 2 bases. The germline V gene encodes CDR1 SQVTM and CDR2 ANQGSEA. With regard to this clone: Its antigen is unknown. No base quality information exists; no much larger clone differs at one position.

This chain is built from TRBV29-1 and TRBJ2-3; TRBD1 aligns with 9 central bases. This clonotype originated in a male donor in good health and CMV-seropositive. Sequenced sample: PBMCs. This receptor carries the CDR3 CSLRDRAPTDTQYF. The DNA is TGCAGCCTCCGGGACAGGGCTCCCACAGATACGCAGTATTTT.